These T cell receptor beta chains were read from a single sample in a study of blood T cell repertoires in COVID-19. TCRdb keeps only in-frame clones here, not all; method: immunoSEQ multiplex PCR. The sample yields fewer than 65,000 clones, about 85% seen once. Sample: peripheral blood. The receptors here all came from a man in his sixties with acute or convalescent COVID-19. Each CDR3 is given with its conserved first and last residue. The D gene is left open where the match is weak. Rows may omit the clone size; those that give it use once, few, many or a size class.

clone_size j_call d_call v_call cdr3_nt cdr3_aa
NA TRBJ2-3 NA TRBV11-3 TGTGCCAGCAGCTTATACACAGATACGCAGTATTTT CASSLYTDTQYF
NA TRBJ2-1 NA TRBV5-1 TGCGCCAGCAGCTTGGTAAGGAGCTCCTACAATGAGCAGTTCTTC CASSLVRSSYNEQFF
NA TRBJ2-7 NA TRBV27 TGTGCCAGCAGGACGGGAGAGTACGAGCAGTACTTC CASRTGEYEQYF
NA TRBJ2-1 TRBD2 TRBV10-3 TGTGCCATCAGCGACCGGGGCGGGAGGGCCGGTGAGCAGTTCTTC CAISDRGGRAGEQFF
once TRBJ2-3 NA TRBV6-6 TGTGCCAGCAGTGCGAGACAGGCCGATACGCAGTATTTT CASSARQADTQYF
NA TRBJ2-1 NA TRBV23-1 TGCGCCAGCAGTTACACAGGGCACCTTTTCTACAATGAGCAGTTCTTC CASSYTGHLFYNEQFF
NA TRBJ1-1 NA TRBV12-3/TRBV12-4 TGTGCCAGCAGAGGACAGCCGAACACTGAAGCTTTCTTT CASRGQPNTEAFF
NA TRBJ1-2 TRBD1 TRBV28 TGTGCCAGCAGTTCTTATCTACAGGGGACCGTCTATGGCTACACCTTC CASSSYLQGTVYGYTF
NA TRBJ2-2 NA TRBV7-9 TGTGCCAGCAGCTTAGATATCGGGGAGCTGTTTTTT CASSLDIGELFF
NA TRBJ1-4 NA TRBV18 TGTGCCAGCTCACCCCATGGAGGGGAAAAACTGTTTTTT CASSPHGGEKLFF
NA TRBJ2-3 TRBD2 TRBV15 TGTGCCACCAGCAGAGATCGGGGAACTAGCGGGAGGTCCCATACGCAGTATTTT CATSRDRGTSGRSHTQYF
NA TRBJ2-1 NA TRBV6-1 TGTGCCAGCAGTGACCAGGTTCGTGGCAATGAGCAGTTCTTC CASSDQVRGNEQFF
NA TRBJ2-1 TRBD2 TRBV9 TGTGCCAGCAGCGTAGAGGTCAGGGAGGGGAATGAGCAGTTCTTC CASSVEVREGNEQFF
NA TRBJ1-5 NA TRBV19 TGTGCCAGTAGTCCACGGACACAGCAGGCCGATCAGCCCCAGCATTTT CASSPRTQQADQPQHF
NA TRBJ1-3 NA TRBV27 TGTGCCAGCAGTCCCGCCGCCAGGGCTGGAAACACCATATATTTT CASSPAARAGNTIYF
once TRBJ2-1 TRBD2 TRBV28 TGTGCCAGCAGTTTATCCCCGGGTTGGCGCGGGAGTGCCAATGAGCAGTTCTTC CASSLSPGWRGSANEQFF
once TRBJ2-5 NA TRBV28 TGTGCCAGCAGTTTAGGGGCGCAAGAGACCCAGTACTTC CASSLGAQETQYF
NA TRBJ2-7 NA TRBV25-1 TGTGCCAGCAGTGAATCCCCGGGAGCACCCGGGTCCTACGAGCAGTACTTC CASSESPGAPGSYEQYF